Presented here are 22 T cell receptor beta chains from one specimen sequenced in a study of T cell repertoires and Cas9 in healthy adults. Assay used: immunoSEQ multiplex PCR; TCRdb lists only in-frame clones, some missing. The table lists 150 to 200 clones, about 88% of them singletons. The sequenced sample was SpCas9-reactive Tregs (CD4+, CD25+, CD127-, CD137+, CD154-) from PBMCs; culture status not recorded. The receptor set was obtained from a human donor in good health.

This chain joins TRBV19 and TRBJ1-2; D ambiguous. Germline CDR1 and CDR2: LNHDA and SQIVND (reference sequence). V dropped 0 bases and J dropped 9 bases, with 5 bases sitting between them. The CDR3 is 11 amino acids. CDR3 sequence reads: CASSIDESYTF. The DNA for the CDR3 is TGTGCCAGTAGTATAGACGAGAGCTACACCTTC.

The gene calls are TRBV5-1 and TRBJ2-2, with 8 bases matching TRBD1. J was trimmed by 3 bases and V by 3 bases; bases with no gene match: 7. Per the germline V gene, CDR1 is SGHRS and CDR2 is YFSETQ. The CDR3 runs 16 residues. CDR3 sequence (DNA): TGCGCCAGCAGCTCCATCGGACAGGGCGACACCGGGGAGCTGTTTTTT. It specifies CASSSIGQGDTGELFF.

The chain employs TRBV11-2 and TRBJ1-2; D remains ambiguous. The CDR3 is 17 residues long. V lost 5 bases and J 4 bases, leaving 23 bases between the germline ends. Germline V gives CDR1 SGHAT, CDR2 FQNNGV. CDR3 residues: CASSTRTDLEKTYGYTF. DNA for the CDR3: TGTGCCAGCAGCACAAGAACCGATCTAGAAAAGACCTATGGCTACACCTTC.

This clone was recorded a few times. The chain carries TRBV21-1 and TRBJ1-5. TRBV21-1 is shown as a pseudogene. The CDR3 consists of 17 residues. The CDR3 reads CASRRNIATWHHQPQHF. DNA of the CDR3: TGTGCCAGCAGGCGCAACATAGCTACATGGCATCATCAGCCCCAGCATTTT.

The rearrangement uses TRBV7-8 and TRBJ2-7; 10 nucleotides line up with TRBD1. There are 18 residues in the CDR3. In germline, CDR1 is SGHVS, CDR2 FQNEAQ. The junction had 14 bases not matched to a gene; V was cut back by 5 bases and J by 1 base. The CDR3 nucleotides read TGTGCCAGCAGCCCCACAGCCGCGACAGGGGGCGCATCCTACGAGCAGTACTTC. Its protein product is CASSPTAATGGASYEQYF.

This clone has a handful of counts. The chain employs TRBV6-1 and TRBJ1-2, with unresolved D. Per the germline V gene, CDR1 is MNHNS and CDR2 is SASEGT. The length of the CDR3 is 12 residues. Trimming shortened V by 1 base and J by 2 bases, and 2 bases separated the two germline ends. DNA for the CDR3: TGTGCCAGCAGTGAAGGGAACTATGGCTACACCTTC. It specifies CASSEGNYGYTF.

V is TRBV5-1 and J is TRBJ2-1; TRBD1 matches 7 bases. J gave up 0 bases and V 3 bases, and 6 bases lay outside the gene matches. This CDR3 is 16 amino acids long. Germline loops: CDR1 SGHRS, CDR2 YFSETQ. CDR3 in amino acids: CASSWGQSSSYNEQFF. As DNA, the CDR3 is TGCGCCAGCAGCTGGGGACAGTCAAGCTCCTACAATGAGCAGTTCTTC.

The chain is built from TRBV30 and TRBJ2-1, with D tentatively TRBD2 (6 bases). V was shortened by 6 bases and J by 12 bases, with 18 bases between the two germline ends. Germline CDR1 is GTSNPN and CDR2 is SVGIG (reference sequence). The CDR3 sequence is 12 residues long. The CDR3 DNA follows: TGTGCCTGTACGCTTTTTGGGGGAGGGCAGTTCTTC. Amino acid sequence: CACTLFGGGQFF. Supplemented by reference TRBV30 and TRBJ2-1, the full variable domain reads SQTIHQWPATLVQPVGSPLSLECTVEGTSNPNLYWYRQAAGRGLQLLFYSVGIGQISSEVPQNLSASRPQDRQFILSSKKLLLSDSGFYLCACTLFGGGQFFGPGTRLTVL.

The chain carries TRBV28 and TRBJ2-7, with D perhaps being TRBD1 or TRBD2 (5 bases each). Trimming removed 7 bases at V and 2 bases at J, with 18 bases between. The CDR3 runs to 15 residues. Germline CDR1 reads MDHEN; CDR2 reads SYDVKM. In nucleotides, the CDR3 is TGTGCCAGCACCTTTGGGCGGGCGGACACCTACGAGCAGTACTTC. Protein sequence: CASTFGRADTYEQYF.

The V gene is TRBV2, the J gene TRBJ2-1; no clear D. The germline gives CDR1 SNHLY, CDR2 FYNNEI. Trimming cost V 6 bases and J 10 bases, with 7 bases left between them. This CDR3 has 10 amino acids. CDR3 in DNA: TGTGCCAGCAGCGCGAGGGAGCAGTTCTTC. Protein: CASSAREQFF.

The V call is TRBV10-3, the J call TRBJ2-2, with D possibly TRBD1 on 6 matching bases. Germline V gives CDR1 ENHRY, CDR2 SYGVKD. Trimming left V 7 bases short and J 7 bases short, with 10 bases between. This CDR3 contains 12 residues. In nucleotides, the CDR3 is TGTGCCATCACCCAGGGGAACGGGGAGCTGTTTTTT. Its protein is CAITQGNGELFF.

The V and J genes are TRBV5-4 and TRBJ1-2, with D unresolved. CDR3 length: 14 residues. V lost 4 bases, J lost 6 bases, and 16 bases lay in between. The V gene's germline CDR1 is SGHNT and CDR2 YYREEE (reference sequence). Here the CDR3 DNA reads TGTGCCAGCAGCCGAAAATACCGACTGGATGGCTACACCTTC. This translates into CASSRKYRLDGYTF.

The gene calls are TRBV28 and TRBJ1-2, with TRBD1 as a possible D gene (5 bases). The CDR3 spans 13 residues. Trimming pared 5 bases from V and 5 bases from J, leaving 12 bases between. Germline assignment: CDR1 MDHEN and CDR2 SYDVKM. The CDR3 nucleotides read TGTGCCAGCAGTCTCCGGGACCTTTATGGCTACACCTTC. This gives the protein CASSLRDLYGYTF.

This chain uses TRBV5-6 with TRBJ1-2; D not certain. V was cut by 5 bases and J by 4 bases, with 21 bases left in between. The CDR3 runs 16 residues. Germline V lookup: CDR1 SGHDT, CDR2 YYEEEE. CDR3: CASRASNSRKIYGYTF. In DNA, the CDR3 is TGTGCCAGCAGAGCCAGCAATAGTCGAAAGATCTATGGCTACACCTTC.

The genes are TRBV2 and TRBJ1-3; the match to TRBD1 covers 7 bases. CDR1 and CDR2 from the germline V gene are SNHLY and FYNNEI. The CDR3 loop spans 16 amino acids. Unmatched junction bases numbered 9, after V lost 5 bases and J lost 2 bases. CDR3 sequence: CASSNTFTGAGNTIYF. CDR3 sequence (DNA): TGTGCCAGCAGTAACACTTTTACAGGGGCTGGAAACACCATATATTTT.

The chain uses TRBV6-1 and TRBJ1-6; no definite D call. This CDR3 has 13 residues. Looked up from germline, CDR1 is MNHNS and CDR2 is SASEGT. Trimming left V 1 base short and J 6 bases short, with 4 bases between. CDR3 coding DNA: TGTGCCAGCAGTGAAGTTCCTAATTCACCCCTCCACTTT. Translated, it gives CASSEVPNSPLHF.

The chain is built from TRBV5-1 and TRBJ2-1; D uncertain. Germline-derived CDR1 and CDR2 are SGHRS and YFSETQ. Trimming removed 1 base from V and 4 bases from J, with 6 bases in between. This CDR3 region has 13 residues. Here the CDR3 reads CASSLTNYNEQFF. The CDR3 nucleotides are TGCGCCAGCAGCTTGACAAATTACAATGAGCAGTTCTTC.

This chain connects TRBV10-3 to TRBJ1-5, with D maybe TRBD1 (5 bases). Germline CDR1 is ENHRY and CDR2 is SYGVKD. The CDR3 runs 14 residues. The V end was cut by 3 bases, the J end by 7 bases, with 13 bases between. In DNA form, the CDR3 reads TGTGCCATCAGTGACGTAGGGAGGGGCCAGCCCCAGCATTTT. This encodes CAISDVGRGQPQHF.

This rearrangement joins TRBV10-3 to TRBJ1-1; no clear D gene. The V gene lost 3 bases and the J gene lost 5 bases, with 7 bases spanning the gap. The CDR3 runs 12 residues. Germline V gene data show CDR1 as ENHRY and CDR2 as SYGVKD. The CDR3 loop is CAISDGRTEAFF. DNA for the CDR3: TGTGCCATCAGTGACGGAAGGACTGAAGCTTTCTTT.

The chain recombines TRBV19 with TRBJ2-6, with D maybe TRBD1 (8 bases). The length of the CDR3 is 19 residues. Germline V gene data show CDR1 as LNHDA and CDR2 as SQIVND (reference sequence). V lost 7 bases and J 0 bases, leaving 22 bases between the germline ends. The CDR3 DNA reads TGTGCCAGTACCAAGAGGAGCGGGACAGGCAGCTCTGGGGCCAACGTCCTGACTTTC. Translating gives CASTKRSGTGSSGANVLTF.

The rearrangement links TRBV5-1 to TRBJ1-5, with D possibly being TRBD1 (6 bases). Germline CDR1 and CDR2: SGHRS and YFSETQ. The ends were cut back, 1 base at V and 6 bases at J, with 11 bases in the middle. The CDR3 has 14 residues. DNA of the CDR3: TGCGCCAGCAGCTTGCTAGGGGGGAGTCAGCCCCAGCATTTT. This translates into CASSLLGGSQPQHF.

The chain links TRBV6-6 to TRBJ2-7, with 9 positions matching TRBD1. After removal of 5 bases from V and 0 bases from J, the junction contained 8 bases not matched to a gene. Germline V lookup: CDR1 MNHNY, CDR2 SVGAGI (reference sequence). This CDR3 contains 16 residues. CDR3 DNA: TGTGCCAGCAGTACTAACAGGGGGCGAGGCTCCTACGAGCAGTACTTC. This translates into CASSTNRGRGSYEQYF.